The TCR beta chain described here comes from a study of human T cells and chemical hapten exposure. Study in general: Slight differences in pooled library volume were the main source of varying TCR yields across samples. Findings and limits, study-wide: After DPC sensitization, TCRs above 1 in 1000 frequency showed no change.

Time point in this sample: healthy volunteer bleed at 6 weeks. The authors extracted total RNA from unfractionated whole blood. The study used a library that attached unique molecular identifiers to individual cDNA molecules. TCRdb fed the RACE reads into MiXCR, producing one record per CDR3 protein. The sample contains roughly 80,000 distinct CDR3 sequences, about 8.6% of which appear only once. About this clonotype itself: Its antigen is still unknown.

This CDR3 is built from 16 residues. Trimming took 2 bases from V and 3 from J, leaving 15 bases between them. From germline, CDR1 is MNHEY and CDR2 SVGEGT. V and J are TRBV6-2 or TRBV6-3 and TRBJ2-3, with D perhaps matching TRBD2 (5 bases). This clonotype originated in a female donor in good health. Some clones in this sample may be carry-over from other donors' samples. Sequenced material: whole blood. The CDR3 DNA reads TGTGCCAGCAGTTACGAGGGTCTGGGGTATACAGATACGCAGTATTTT. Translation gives CASSYEGLGYTDTQYF.